Listed below are T cell receptor beta chains from one sample, sequenced in a study of T cells after yellow fever vaccination. TCRdb reprocessed the 5' RACE reads with MiXCR, giving one entry per CDR3 protein. The sample shows 400,000 or so distinct CDR3 sequences, over 15% of them seen only once. The sequencing used PBMCs, collected before the yellow fever booster vaccination. These receptors all come from a man in his late teens or twenties who received the YFV17D yellow fever vaccine. Each CDR3 is given with its conserved first and last residue. The D gene is left open where the match is weak. Clone size is not always given. Where it is, it says once, few, many or a class for expanded clones.

>TRBJ1-5|15|TRBV4-1|NA|NA
TGCGCCAGCAGCCTAGATCAGGGCAGCAATCAGCCCCAGCATTTT
CASSLDQGSNQPQHF
>TRBJ2-3|12|TRBV20-1|NA|NA
TGCAGTGTGGCACTAGGAGGGGATACGCAGTATTTT
CSVALGGDTQYF
>TRBJ2-4|14|TRBV7-6|NA|many
TGTGCCAGCAGCTCTCGGGTGGCAGACGGCATTCAGTACTTC
CASSSRVADGIQYF
>TRBJ1-1|14|TRBV20-1|NA|NA
TGCAGTGCTAGAGTCGACCGCTGGAACACTGAAGCTTTCTTT
CSARVDRWNTEAFF
>TRBJ2-3|14|TRBV5-1|NA|few
TGCGCCAGCGGGCGGACAGCGACCACAGATACGCAGTATTTT
CASGRTATTDTQYF
>TRBJ2-1|15|TRBV9|NA|NA
TGTGCCAGCAGCATCGGTTCCGGCTCCTACAATGAGCAGTTCTTC
CASSIGSGSYNEQFF
>TRBJ1-2|17|TRBV20-1|TRBD1|NA
TGCAGTGCTAGAGATCCGGGACAGGGGACCCTAGCTCATGGCTACACCTTC
CSARDPGQGTLAHGYTF
>TRBJ1-1|19|TRBV5-1|TRBD1|few
TGCGCCAGCAGCTTGATAGGCCAGGGGGCTTTTTTGGGGAACACTGAAGCTTTCTTT
CASSLIGQGAFLGNTEAFF
>TRBJ2-7|15|TRBV25-1|TRBD1|many
TGTGCCAGCAGCCCCAGTGACAGGGCCTCCTACGAGCAGTACTTC
CASSPSDRASYEQYF
>TRBJ1-1|12|TRBV6-2/TRBV6-3|NA|few
TGTGCCAGCAGTTACTCAGGGGAGGAAGCTTTCTTT
CASSYSGEEAFF
>TRBJ1-5|13|TRBV28|NA|NA
TGTGCCAGCAGTACACCACAGGGACAGCCCCAGCATTTT
CASSTPQGQPQHF
>TRBJ2-5|15|TRBV6-6|NA|few
TGTGCCAGCAGTTACAGCCTAGCAAGACAAGAGACCCAGTACTTC
CASSYSLARQETQYF
>TRBJ2-1|16|TRBV10-1|NA|NA
TGCGCCAGCAGTCTCGCTTTGGACAGACCCTACAATGAGCAGTTCTTC
CASSLALDRPYNEQFF
>TRBJ2-1|14|TRBV5-1|NA|few
TGCGCCAGCAGCTTGGAGCACCTATACAATGAGCAGTTCTTC
CASSLEHLYNEQFF
>TRBJ1-1|13|TRBV2|NA|NA
TGTGCCAGCAATTGGGAGCTGAACACTGAAGCTTTCTTT
CASNWELNTEAFF
>TRBJ2-5|11|TRBV6-2/TRBV6-3|NA|few
TGTGCCAGCAGTTACGGCGTGACCCAGTACTTC
CASSYGVTQYF
>TRBJ1-2|15|TRBV27|NA|NA
TGTGCCAGCAGTTTAACCGGAGACAGGAGATATGGCTACACCTTC
CASSLTGDRRYGYTF